Sequencing of this T cell receptor beta chain was carried out in a study of blood T cell repertoires in COVID-19. Profiled with immunoSEQ multiplex PCR; TCRdb holds only in-frame clones, not every one. The profile shows about 160,000 clones, approximately 95% of them singletons. CDR3 length equals 14 residues. V lost 6 bases and J lost 4; bases outside the gene matches: 6. Germline V lookup: CDR1 MNHNY, CDR2 SVGAGI (reference sequence). The gene calls are TRBV6-6 and TRBJ1-5, with 7 bases lining up with TRBD1. This TCR was recovered from a woman between 50 and 59 years old with acute or convalescent COVID-19. Sequencing input: peripheral blood. As DNA, the CDR3 is TGTGCCAGCAGAGACAGGACAGGAAATCAGCCCCAGCATTTT. Amino acid sequence: CASRDRTGNQPQHF.